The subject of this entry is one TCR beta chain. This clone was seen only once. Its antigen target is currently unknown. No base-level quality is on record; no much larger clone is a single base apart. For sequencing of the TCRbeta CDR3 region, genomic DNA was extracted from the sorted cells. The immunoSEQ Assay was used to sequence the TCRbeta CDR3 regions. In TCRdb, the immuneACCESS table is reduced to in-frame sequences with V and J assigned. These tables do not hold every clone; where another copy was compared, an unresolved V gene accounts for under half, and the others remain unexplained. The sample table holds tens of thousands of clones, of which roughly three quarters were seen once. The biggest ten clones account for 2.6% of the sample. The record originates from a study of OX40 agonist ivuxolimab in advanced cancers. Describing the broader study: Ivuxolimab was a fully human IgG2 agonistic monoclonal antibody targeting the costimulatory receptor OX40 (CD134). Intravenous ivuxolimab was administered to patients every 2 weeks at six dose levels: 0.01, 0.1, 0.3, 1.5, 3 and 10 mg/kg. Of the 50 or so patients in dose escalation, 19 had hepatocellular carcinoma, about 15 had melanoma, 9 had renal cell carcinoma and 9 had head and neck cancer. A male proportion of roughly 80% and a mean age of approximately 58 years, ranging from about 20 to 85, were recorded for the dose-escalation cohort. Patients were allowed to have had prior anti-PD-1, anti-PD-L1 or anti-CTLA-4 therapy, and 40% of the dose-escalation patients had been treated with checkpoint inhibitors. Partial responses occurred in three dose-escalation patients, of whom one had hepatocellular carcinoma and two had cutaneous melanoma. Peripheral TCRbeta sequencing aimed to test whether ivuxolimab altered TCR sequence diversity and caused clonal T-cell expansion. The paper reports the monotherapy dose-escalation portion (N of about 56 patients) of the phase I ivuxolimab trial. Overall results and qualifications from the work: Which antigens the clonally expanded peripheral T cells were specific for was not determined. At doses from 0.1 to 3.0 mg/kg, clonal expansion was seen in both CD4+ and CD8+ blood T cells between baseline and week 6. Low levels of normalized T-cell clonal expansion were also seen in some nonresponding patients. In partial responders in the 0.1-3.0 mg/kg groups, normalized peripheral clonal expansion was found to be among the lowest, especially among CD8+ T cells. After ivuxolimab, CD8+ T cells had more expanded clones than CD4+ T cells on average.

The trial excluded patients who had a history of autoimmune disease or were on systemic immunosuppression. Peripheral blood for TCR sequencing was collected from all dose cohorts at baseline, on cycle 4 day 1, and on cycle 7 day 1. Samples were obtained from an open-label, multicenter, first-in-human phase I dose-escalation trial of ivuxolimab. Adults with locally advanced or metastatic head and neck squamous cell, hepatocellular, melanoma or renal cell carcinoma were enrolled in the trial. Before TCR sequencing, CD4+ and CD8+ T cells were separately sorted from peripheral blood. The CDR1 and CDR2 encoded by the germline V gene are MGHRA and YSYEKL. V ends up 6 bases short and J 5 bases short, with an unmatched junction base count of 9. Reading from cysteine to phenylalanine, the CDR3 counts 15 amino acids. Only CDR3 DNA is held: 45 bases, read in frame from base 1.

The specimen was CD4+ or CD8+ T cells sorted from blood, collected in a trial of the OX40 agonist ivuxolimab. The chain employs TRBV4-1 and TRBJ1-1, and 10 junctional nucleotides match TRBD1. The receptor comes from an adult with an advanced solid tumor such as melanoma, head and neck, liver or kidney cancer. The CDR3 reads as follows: CASSASGQGRTEAFF. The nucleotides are TGCGCCAGCAGTGCTTCGGGACAGGGGAGAACTGAAGCTTTCTTT.